This T cell receptor beta chain was captured by sequencing in a study of cytomegalovirus exposure and HLA in healthy donors. Whole-study results and caveats: In an earlier analysis, about 87% or about 30%: the productive usage of most TCR beta V segments. Exclusion applied to some V segments, including TRBV6-2 and TRBV6-3, as they were indistinguishable. It was in a later analysis that TCR association rates were seen to vary by HLA locus, highest for DRB1 and lowest for HLA-C. Sequencing depth across donors, presence/absence analyses assumed, was roughly uniform.

The PCR was carried out with 60 Vbeta primers and 13 Jbeta primers. TCRdb's copy holds only in-frame clones and misses some; the assay was immunoSEQ multiplex PCR. The sample carries roughly 160,000 clones, around 80% recorded once. Only a few counts were recorded for this clone. Its specificity is not known. Per the germline V gene, CDR1 is SGDLS and CDR2 is YYNGEE. This CDR3 contains 15 residues. Between the trimmed V and J ends, which lost 4 bases and 2 bases, there was a span of 15 bases. The V call is TRBV9, the J call TRBJ1-1, with no clear D. The sequenced sample consisted of PBMCs. The source of this sequence is a woman in her forties or fifties in good health and CMV-seropositive. CDR3 coding DNA: TGTGCCAGCAGCAAGCAGCCCCCGGGTAACACTGAAGCTTTCTTT. As protein: CASSKQPPGNTEAFF.